The 2 T cell receptor beta chains below were found in one sample sequenced in a study of blood T cell repertoires in COVID-19. Repertoires were generated with immunoSEQ multiplex PCR, while TCRdb's copy carries only in-frame clones and drops some. In the table there are a few hundred thousand clones, about 89% of which are singletons. Sequenced: PBMCs or T cells enriched from blood (not recorded which). These receptors were collected from a human donor in a cohort exposed to, infected with or recovered from COVID-19 (not recorded which). The donor label of this sample is uncertain.

The chain joins TRBV30 to TRBJ2-1; 9 nucleotides match TRBD1. The CDR3 is made up of 13 amino acids. The germline V gene has CDR1 GTSNPN and CDR2 SVGIG (reference sequence). Losses at the gene ends were 5 bases for V and 4 bases for J; bases not matched to a gene: 3. The CDR3: CAWEGQGYNEQFF. The CDR3 DNA follows: TGTGCCTGGGAGGGACAGGGTTACAATGAGCAGTTCTTC.

Only one count was recorded for this clone. The DNA of the CDR3 is TGTGCCAGCAGCTTGGGGTCAGGGAACACTGAAGCTTTCTTT. It codes for CASSLGSGNTEAFF. This chain links TRBV5-4 with TRBJ1-1, with no clear D. Germline V gene data show CDR1 as SGHNT and CDR2 as YYREEE (reference sequence). The CDR3 runs to 14 residues. Trimming left V 0 bases short and J 1 base short, with 7 bases between.